Listed below are T cell receptor beta chains from one sample, sequenced in a study of blood T cell repertoires in COVID-19. TCRdb's copy holds only in-frame clones and misses some; the assay was immunoSEQ multiplex PCR. The sample carries some 150,000 clones, about four fifths recorded once. The sequenced material came from peripheral blood. Source of these receptors: a human donor in a cohort sampled during active COVID-19. CDR3s include the opening cysteine and the closing phenylalanine or tryptophan. Each record gives: J gene, V gene, clone size, D gene, CDR3 DNA, CDR3 protein. D genes are given only for firm matches. Size tells how often a clone was seen (once, few, many) or the class of an expanded clone, and some rows leave it out.

>TRBJ2-7|TRBV6-2/TRBV6-3|NA|TRBD2
TGTGCCAGCAGTTTTCTAGCGGGGGACTACGAGCAGTACTTC
CASSFLAGDYEQYF
>TRBJ1-1|TRBV6-5|NA|NA
TGTGCCAGCAGTCCGAGGATGAACACTGAAGCTTTCTTT
CASSPRMNTEAFF
>TRBJ2-3|TRBV4-1|once|TRBD2
TGCGCCAGCAGCCAAGTTCCGGGGCGGGGGAGATCAGATACGCAGTATTTT
CASSQVPGRGRSDTQYF
>TRBJ2-1|TRBV4-2|NA|TRBD2
TGTGCCAGCAGCCAAGACCTAGCGGGGGGGCACAATGAGCAGTTCTTC
CASSQDLAGGHNEQFF
>TRBJ1-2|TRBV4-2|NA|TRBD1
TGTGCCAGCAGCAAAGACCGATCCGTGGACAGGCCTTATGGCTACACCTTC
CASSKDRSVDRPYGYTF
>TRBJ1-5|TRBV7-9|NA|NA
TGTGCCAGCAGCTTAGTCGGTAGCAATCAGCCCCAGCATTTT
CASSLVGSNQPQHF
>TRBJ1-5|TRBV3-1/TRBV3-2|NA|TRBD1
TGTGCCAGCAGCCTATCAACAGGGGTGGGGAATCAGCCCCAGCATTTT
CASSLSTGVGNQPQHF
>TRBJ2-5|TRBV7-6|NA|NA
TGTGCCAGCAGCCTTAACTCCCTCCGATCGGAGACCCAGTACTTC
CASSLNSLRSETQYF
>TRBJ1-6|TRBV6-6|NA|NA
TGTGCCAGCAGTCCCGACTTGTGGGGCGATTCACCCCTCCACTTT
CASSPDLWGDSPLHF
>TRBJ1-1|TRBV7-6|NA|TRBD1
TGTGCCAGCAGCCTCGGACAGGGGAACACTGAAGCTTTCTTT
CASSLGQGNTEAFF
>TRBJ2-7|TRBV6-5|once|TRBD1
TGTGCCAGCACCAAAGGGGGGGACAGGGGAAGAGAGCAGTACTTC
CASTKGGDRGREQYF
>TRBJ2-2|TRBV6-5|few|NA
TGTGCCAGCGAAGGGGCCGGGGAGCTGTTTTTT
CASEGAGELFF
>TRBJ2-2|TRBV27|NA|TRBD1
TGTGCCAGCAGTTTAGGACAGGGGATAAGTGGGAGGACCGGGGAGCTGTTTTTT
CASSLGQGISGRTGELFF
>TRBJ2-1|TRBV2|NA|TRBD2
TGTGCCAGCAGCCACCCGGATCTCCGGGGGGGTGAGCAGTTCTTC
CASSHPDLRGGEQFF
>TRBJ1-1|TRBV5-1|NA|NA
TGCGCCAGCAGCTTCACCCGGCAGGGAACCTCCACTGAAGCTTTCTTT
CASSFTRQGTSTEAFF
>TRBJ2-1|TRBV18|NA|NA
TGTGCCAGCTCGCCCACTAGGGATGAGCAGTTCTTC
CASSPTRDEQFF
>TRBJ1-3|TRBV12-3/TRBV12-4|NA|NA
TGTGCCAGCACTCCCCCTGGAAACACCATATATTTT
CASTPPGNTIYF
>TRBJ2-3|TRBV5-4|NA|TRBD2
TGTGCCAGCAGCCCAGGACTAGAGACAGATACGCAGTATTTT
CASSPGLETDTQYF
>TRBJ2-3|TRBV2|NA|TRBD2
TGTGCCAGCAGTGACCTAGCGGGGGGTGGGGATACGCAGTATTTT
CASSDLAGGGDTQYF
>TRBJ1-1|TRBV5-1|NA|TRBD1
TGCGCCAGCAGCCGAGGGACAGTAAGAATGAACACTGAAGCTTTCTTT
CASSRGTVRMNTEAFF
>TRBJ1-5|TRBV9|NA|NA
TGTGCCAGCAGCGTCGGGGAATATCAGCCCCAGCATTTT
CASSVGEYQPQHF
>TRBJ1-2|TRBV1|NA|NA
TGCACCAGCAGCCACCCGACAGGGGTTAACTATGGCTACACCTTC
CTSSHPTGVNYGYTF
>TRBJ2-3|TRBV19|NA|TRBD1
TGTGCCAGTAGTATAGGACAGGGGGGGGATACGCAGTATTTT
CASSIGQGGDTQYF
>TRBJ1-6|TRBV11-2|NA|NA
TGTGCCAGCAGCCCCCCCGGGGTCCCCCTCCACTTT
CASSPPGVPLHF
>TRBJ1-6|TRBV6-5|NA|TRBD1
TGTGCCAGCACCAGGGCAGGGGGCATTAATTCACCCCTCCACTTT
CASTRAGGINSPLHF
>TRBJ1-3|TRBV7-6|NA|NA
TGTGCCAGCAGCCTCGGGGGGCCCTCTGGAAACACCATATATTTT
CASSLGGPSGNTIYF
>TRBJ1-1|TRBV19|many|NA
TGTGCCAGTAGTTTGAGCGGCACTGAAGCTTTCTTT
CASSLSGTEAFF
>TRBJ2-6|TRBV19|few|TRBD1
TGTGCCAGTAGTTTTCCGCCGGGACAGAAGTCTGGGGCCAACGTCCTGACTTTC
CASSFPPGQKSGANVLTF
>TRBJ1-5|TRBV6-5|NA|NA
TGTGCCAGCAGTCCTAATGCTCAGCCCCAGCATTTT
CASSPNAQPQHF
>TRBJ1-2|TRBV29-1|NA|NA
TGCAGCGCTTCCGCGGGGGCTAACTATGGCTACACCTTC
CSASAGANYGYTF
>TRBJ1-6|TRBV9|NA|NA
TGTGCCAGCAGCGTAGGACAGAGCTCCTATAATTCACCCCTCCACTTT
CASSVGQSSYNSPLHF
>TRBJ1-2|TRBV3-1/TRBV3-2|NA|NA
TGTGCCAGCAGCCAACGGTCGATCAGGGGCGAGGATTATGGCTACACCTTC
CASSQRSIRGEDYGYTF
>TRBJ1-1|TRBV6-1|NA|NA
TGTGCCAGCAGTGAAGGGAGTTTGGTTGGAGTTAACACTGAAGCTTTCTTT
CASSEGSLVGVNTEAFF
>TRBJ1-2|TRBV5-3|NA|NA
TGTGCCAGAAGCCCCCAACAGGTTAGAGGTGTTAACACCTTC
CARSPQQVRGVNTF
>TRBJ2-7|TRBV27|NA|TRBD2
TGTGCCAGCAGTTCGACTAGCGGGACCTCCTACGAGCAGTACTTC
CASSSTSGTSYEQYF
>TRBJ1-1|TRBV6-5|NA|NA
TGTGCCAGCAGTTACTCGTCGCTAGGGGGTGCTTTCTTT
CASSYSSLGGAFF
>TRBJ2-5|TRBV29-1|NA|TRBD2
TGCAGCTCAAGAATTAGCGGGGGGGAGACCCAGTACTTC
CSSRISGGETQYF
>TRBJ2-3|TRBV21-1|NA|NA
TGTGCCAGCAGCAAAGTTGGCCCCCCGTATTTT
CASSKVGPPYF
>TRBJ2-2|TRBV5-6|few|NA
TGTGCCAGCAGCACACCCGCAGCCCAGGTCACCGGGGAGCTGTTTTTT
CASSTPAAQVTGELFF
>TRBJ1-3|TRBV7-9|NA|NA
TGTGCCAGCAGCTCCCTTCTAGGCTCTGGAAACACCATATATTTT
CASSSLLGSGNTIYF
>TRBJ2-1|TRBV4-1|NA|TRBD1
TGCGCCAGCAGCAAACAAATGACAGGGGTCTACAATGAGCAGTTCTTC
CASSKQMTGVYNEQFF
>TRBJ1-2|TRBV19|NA|NA
TGTGCCAGTAGCCCCCGGAATCGGGAAGGCTACACCTTC
CASSPRNREGYTF
>TRBJ1-2|TRBV2|NA|TRBD1
TGTGCCAGCTGGGAGAGACAGGGGAATAGTGGCTACACCTTC
CASWERQGNSGYTF
>TRBJ2-3|TRBV7-8|few|NA
TGTGCCAGCAGCACCCCCCGTGAACCGGGTACGCAGTATTTT
CASSTPREPGTQYF
>TRBJ1-1|TRBV29-1|NA|NA
TGCAGCGTTGTTCCCGGGGTGACTGAAGCTTTCTTT
CSVVPGVTEAFF
>TRBJ2-3|TRBV30|NA|NA
TGTGCCTGGAGTACCTCGGGAGATACGCAGTATTTT
CAWSTSGDTQYF
>TRBJ1-2|TRBV28|NA|NA
TGTGCCAGCACCTGGGGAGGGATCTATGGCTACACCTTC
CASTWGGIYGYTF
>TRBJ2-7|TRBV24-1|NA|TRBD2
TGTGCCACCAGTGATGCCGGGACTAGCGGGTACTACGAGCAGTACTTC
CATSDAGTSGYYEQYF
>TRBJ1-2|TRBV4-1|NA|NA
TGCGCCAGCAGCCAGGTTTCCGACAGGCTGGGATTGAGTGGCTACACCTTC
CASSQVSDRLGLSGYTF
>TRBJ2-5|TRBV7-8|NA|TRBD2
TGTGCCAGCAGCTTAGCAGGACTAGCGGGGAAAGAGACCCAGTACTTC
CASSLAGLAGKETQYF
>TRBJ2-5|TRBV5-6|NA|NA
TGTGCCAGCAGCTTGGTGTCAGAAGAGACCCAGTACTTC
CASSLVSEETQYF
>TRBJ1-2|TRBV9|NA|NA
TGTGCCAGCAGCGTAGATCAGTCCAGCTATGGCTACACCTTC
CASSVDQSSYGYTF
>TRBJ1-5|TRBV11-2|NA|TRBD1
TGTGCCAGCAGCCCAATCCTAAGACAGGGGGCCAGCAATCAGCCCCAGCATTTT
CASSPILRQGASNQPQHF
>TRBJ2-3|TRBV5-1|NA|NA
TGCGCCAGCAGCCGAGAATTGGTAGATACGCAGTATTTT
CASSRELVDTQYF
>TRBJ2-3|TRBV10-1|NA|TRBD2
TGCGCCAGCAGTGAGTCGACTAGCGGCCGGGCTACGCAGTATTTT
CASSESTSGRATQYF
>TRBJ2-7|TRBV20-1|NA|NA
TGCAGTGCTAGACGTACCTACGAGCAGTACTTC
CSARRTYEQYF
>TRBJ2-3|TRBV7-3|NA|NA
TGTGCCAGCAGCTTAATCCCCGTCACAGATACGCAGTATTTT
CASSLIPVTDTQYF